This is a list of T cell receptor beta chains from one sample in a study of blood T cells in healthy people across ages. MiXCR, run by TCRdb on the 5' RACE reads, gives a single entry per CDR3 protein. The data hold 1.5 million to 2 million distinct CDR3 sequences, with roughly 50% observed a single time. Sample: blood. The receptor source for this set is a woman aged 40 to 49 in good health. CDR3s include the opening cysteine and the closing phenylalanine or tryptophan. D genes are given only for firm matches. Size values are once, few and many counts, or a class for expanded clones, and some rows have none.

>.|TRBJ1-2|TRBV28|.
TGTGCCAGCGCCCTAAGACAGATTATCAACTATGGCTACACCTTC
CASALRQIINYGYTF
>.|TRBJ2-3|TRBV7-9|.
TGTGCCAGCAGGCCCCCAGGGCGGACCAACACAGATACGCAGTATTTT
CASRPPGRTNTDTQYF
>.|TRBJ1-1|TRBV9|few
TGTGCCAGTAGCGTAGCTACTGTGAACACTGAAGCTTTCTTT
CASSVATVNTEAFF
>TRBD1|TRBJ2-7|TRBV6-5|once
TGTACCAGCAGTTACTCTCCGGGACAGGGCTTCTACGAGCAGTACTTC
CTSSYSPGQGFYEQYF
>.|TRBJ2-7|TRBV6-2/TRBV6-3|few
TGTGCCAGCAGTAGCCTTGCAGGTCGGGGACGTTACGAGCAGTACTTC
CASSSLAGRGRYEQYF
>.|TRBJ2-1|TRBV15|.
TGTGCCACCAGCAGAGACACTAGTGGCAATGAGCAGTTCTTC
CATSRDTSGNEQFF
>TRBD2|TRBJ2-3|TRBV7-9|.
TGTGCCAGCGGCAGGACTAGCGGGTTTAGCACAGATACGCAGTATTTT
CASGRTSGFSTDTQYF
>.|TRBJ2-1|TRBV4-3|.
TGCGCCAGCAGCCAAGAAAAAAGTGTTCAGGGGACCTACAATGAGCAGTTCTTC
CASSQEKSVQGTYNEQFF
>.|TRBJ2-7|TRBV29-1|few
TGCAGCGTTGAGATAGGGTCCTACGAGCAGTACTTC
CSVEIGSYEQYF
>.|TRBJ1-4|TRBV7-2|once
TGTGCCAGCAGCCCCCGGGTCAGGGCAACTAATGAAAAACTGTTTTTT
CASSPRVRATNEKLFF
>.|TRBJ1-5|TRBV7-8|.
TGTGCCAGCAGCTTACTGCCAGGGGTTACTCAGCCCCAGCATTTT
CASSLLPGVTQPQHF
>.|TRBJ2-3|TRBV24-1|.
TGTGCCACCAGTGATCTCAGGGGCGTTACAGATACGCAGTATTTT
CATSDLRGVTDTQYF
>TRBD2|TRBJ2-1|TRBV9|.
TGTGCCAGCAGCGCCCGGGGGGGCCTCTACAATGAGCAGTTCTTC
CASSARGGLYNEQFF
>TRBD1|TRBJ2-7|TRBV10-3|many
TGTGCCATCAGGGAGGGACAGGTTGGATCCTACGAGCAGTACTTC
CAIREGQVGSYEQYF
>TRBD2|TRBJ2-1|TRBV6-1|.
TGTGCCAGCAGTGGCGGCGGGGGGCCCGGACATGAGCAGTTCTTC
CASSGGGGPGHEQFF
>TRBD2|TRBJ2-7|TRBV4-1|.
TGCGCCAGCAGCCAACGACTAGCGGACGAGCAGTACTTC
CASSQRLADEQYF
>.|TRBJ2-3|TRBV14|.
TGTGTCAGCAGCCAAGAAGTTCCCGCGGCTCTAGATACGCAGTATTTT
CVSSQEVPAALDTQYF
>TRBD1|TRBJ2-1|TRBV5-1|.
TGTGCCAGCAGCCGTGCCGGGACAGGGGCCAATGAGCAGTTCTTC
CASSRAGTGANEQFF
>TRBD2|TRBJ2-1|TRBV11-1|.
TGTGCCAGCAGCCGGACTAGCGGGGGGGCGTCTTGGCAACCGAGCTCCTACAATGAGCAGTTCTTC
CASSRTSGGASWQPSSYNEQFF
>.|TRBJ2-3|TRBV29-1|.
TGCAGCGCCCCCGAGGTACAACACACAGATACGCAGTATTTT
CSAPEVQHTDTQYF
>TRBD1|TRBJ2-3|TRBV20-1|.
TGCAGTGCTAGAACCGGGACAGGGACAGATACGCAGTATTTT
CSARTGTGTDTQYF
>TRBD2|TRBJ2-3|TRBV7-2|few
TGTGCCAGCAGCTTAGGCGCGGGGGGAGGAGATACGCAGTATTTT
CASSLGAGGGDTQYF
>.|TRBJ1-6|TRBV7-2|.
TGTGCCAGCAGCTTACTCAGGGGAGCTCTTCGGCCCCTCCACTTT
CASSLLRGALRPLHF
>TRBD2|TRBJ2-5|TRBV12-3/TRBV12-4|few
TGTGCCAGCAGTTCGGCTAGCGGGGTACTCGCAGAGACCCAGTACTTC
CASSSASGVLAETQYF
>TRBD2|TRBJ2-5|TRBV6-6|.
TGTGCCAGCAGGGGAGCGGGGGGCGGGTATGAGACCCAGTACTTC
CASRGAGGGYETQYF
>.|TRBJ1-1|TRBV29-1|.
TGCAGCGTTGAAGTCCGGGGGGGAGACACTGAAGCTTTCTTT
CSVEVRGGDTEAFF
>.|TRBJ1-5|TRBV6-2/TRBV6-3|.
TGTGCCAGCAGTACCAAGGAACCCAGGGGAAATCAGCCCCAGCATTTT
CASSTKEPRGNQPQHF
>TRBD1|TRBJ1-2|TRBV28|.
TGTGCCAGCAGACGGGACAGAAGTAGTTCCGATGGCTACACCTTT
CASRRDRSSSDGYTF